The rows below give T cell receptor beta chains drawn from one sample of a study of T cells after posttransplantation cyclophosphamide. The data were produced by immunoSEQ multiplex PCR, yet TCRdb's version contains in-frame clones alone and is incomplete. The sample lists tens of thousands of clones, around 73% occurring once. Sequenced sample: memory CD4+ T cells sorted from PBMCs. All receptors come from a woman aged 55-69 years in good health, CMV-negative, and a related stem cell transplant donor. CDR3s include the opening cysteine and the closing phenylalanine or tryptophan. The order of the fields is CDR3 protein, CDR3 DNA, J gene, D gene, V gene, clone size. D genes are given only for firm matches. Size is stated for part of the rows, as once, few or many counts, or as a class when the clone is expanded.

CASSLGAAEAFF	TGTGCCAGCAGCTTGGGGGCAGCCGAAGCTTTCTTT	TRBJ1-1	NA	TRBV5-5	few
CASSEGRQGHYGYTF	TGTGCCAGCAGTGAGGGCCGACAGGGACACTATGGCTACACCTTC	TRBJ1-2	TRBD1	TRBV6-1	NA
CASTFSGVEWKFF	TGTGCCAGCACCTTTAGCGGGGTGGAATGGAAGTTCTTC	TRBJ2-1	TRBD2	TRBV11-3	NA
CASSGGLAGNIGEQFF	TGTGCCAGCAGCGGGGGACTAGCGGGGAACATCGGTGAGCAGTTCTTC	TRBJ2-1	TRBD2	TRBV7-2	NA
CASSRSGLPRDSPLHF	TGTGCCAGCAGTCGGTCGGGACTCCCTCGGGATTCACCCCTCCACTTT	TRBJ1-6	NA	TRBV28	NA
CASSLPLGGETGGELFF	TGTGCCAGCTCACTACCTCTCGGCGGGGAAACCGGCGGGGAGCTGTTTTTT	TRBJ2-2	NA	TRBV18	NA
CASSLAGTGVGYTF	TGCGCCAGCAGCTTGGCCGGGACAGGGGTCGGCTACACCTTC	TRBJ1-2	TRBD1	TRBV5-1	NA
CASSPGGEREAFF	TGTGCCAGCAGCCCTGGAGGGGAGAGAGAAGCTTTCTTT	TRBJ1-1	NA	TRBV5-4	NA
CATRRGSGSYEQYF	TGCGCCACCAGAAGGGGTAGCGGGAGCTACGAGCAGTACTTC	TRBJ2-7	TRBD2	TRBV5-1	NA
CASRPWGRYEQYF	TGTGCCAGCAGGCCGTGGGGCCGGTACGAGCAGTACTTC	TRBJ2-7	NA	TRBV28	few
CASSLALSGGTDTQYF	TGTGCCAGCAGCTTAGCCCTTAGCGGGGGAACAGATACGCAGTATTTT	TRBJ2-3	TRBD2	TRBV7-2	NA
CASSLVRTAEAFF	TGTGCCAGCAGCTTAGTTAGGACAGCTGAAGCTTTCTTT	TRBJ1-1	NA	TRBV11-3	NA